The 24 T cell receptor beta chains reported below all come from one sample, sequenced in a study of blood T cell repertoires in COVID-19. Libraries were prepared by immunoSEQ multiplex PCR; TCRdb keeps only in-frame clonotypes and omits some of them. The sample lists a few hundred thousand clones; 80% to 90% were seen once. What was sequenced was peripheral blood. All receptors come from a man at least 80 years old with acute or convalescent COVID-19.

This clone was counted a few times. V and J are TRBV9 and TRBJ2-1, with D perhaps matching TRBD1 (5 bases). V lost 1 base and J 0 bases, leaving 8 bases between the germline ends. Germline V gene lookup returns CDR1 SGDLS and CDR2 YYNGEE. The CDR3 sequence is 15 residues long. The CDR3: CASSVTGSSYNEQFF. The CDR3 nucleotides are TGTGCCAGCAGCGTAACAGGAAGCTCCTACAATGAGCAGTTCTTC. Variable domain in full (rest from reference TRBV9 and TRBJ2-1): DSGVTQTPKHLITATGQRVTLRCSPRSGDLSVYWYQQSLDQGLQFLIQYYNGEERAKGNILERFSAQQFPDLHSELNLSSLELGDSALYFCASSVTGSSYNEQFFGPGTRLTVL.

The CDR3 region has the DNA TGTGCCACCAGCAGAGGGGCAGAGAGCTATGGCTACACCTTC. Amino acids: CATSRGAESYGYTF. V gene TRBV15 combines with J gene TRBJ1-2; the D is unclear. This CDR3 has 14 residues. V was cut by 1 base and J by 4 bases, with 10 bases left in between. Germline V gene lookup returns CDR1 LNHNV and CDR2 YYDKDF (reference sequence).

A remark on this clone: Since the CDR3 does not end with the conserved phenylalanine or tryptophan, this likely comes from a read error. V gene TRBV3-1 (or the pseudogene TRBV3-2) combines with J gene TRBJ2-7; 16 bases agree with TRBD2. The germline V gene has CDR1 LGHDT and CDR2 YNNKEL (reference sequence). The CDR3 extends over 17 amino acids. V lost 3 bases and J lost 5; bases outside the gene matches: 7. CDR3 DNA sequence: TGTGCCAGCAGCCAGGAGGGACTAGCGGGGGGGCATAACGAGCAGTACCTC. Translating gives CASSQEGLAGGHNEQYL.

In the case of this clone: The junction departs from germline at one end; a sequencing error may be responsible. V gene TRBV4-2 combines with J gene TRBJ1-1, with 7 positions matching TRBD1. Germline V gene data show CDR1 as LGHNA and CDR2 as YNFKEQ. The CDR3 sequence is 16 residues long. CDR3 nucleotide sequence: TGTGCCAGCAGCCAAGCCAGGGGCAGGGGGAACGCTGAAGCTTTCTTT. Translated, it gives CASSQARGRGNAEAFF.

The chain links TRBV14 to TRBJ1-1; D is possibly TRBD1 (6 bases). Germline V gene sequence: CDR1 SGHDN, CDR2 FVKESK. V was trimmed by 1 base and J by 7 bases, leaving 13 bases between them. The CDR3 extends over 14 amino acids. The CDR3 region has the DNA TGTGCCAGCAGCCAAGTGGGGGCAGCCTATGAAGCTTTCTTT. Translating it yields CASSQVGAAYEAFF.

The rearrangement uses TRBV19 and TRBJ1-1; 8 bases are a match to TRBD1. Germline V gene data show CDR1 as LNHDA and CDR2 as SQIVND (reference sequence). Losses at the gene ends were 4 bases for V and 1 base for J; bases not matched to a gene: 11. The CDR3 covers 17 residues. The CDR3 region has the DNA TGTGCCAGTAGTAAGGGGTCAGGGGGCTCACCGAACACTGAAGCTTTCTTT. Protein: CASSKGSGGSPNTEAFF.

This clone came up a few times. This chain joins TRBV4-3 and TRBJ1-1; D gene unclear. The CDR3 runs to 13 residues. The V gene lost 4 bases and the J gene lost 0 bases, with 6 bases spanning the gap. CDR1 is LGHNA and CDR2 is YSLEER in the germline V gene. CDR3 sequence: CASSRIVNTEAFF. CDR3 nucleotide sequence: TGCGCCAGCAGCCGAATAGTGAACACTGAAGCTTTCTTT.

The chain couples TRBV28 to TRBJ2-4, with a weak D call TRBD2 (6 bases). The V end was cut by 5 bases, the J end by 0 bases, with 17 bases between. Germline loops: CDR1 MDHEN, CDR2 SYDVKM. The CDR3 spans 17 residues. The CDR3 here is CASSPPGRTLAKNIQYF. DNA of the CDR3: TGTGCCAGCAGTCCTCCAGGGAGGACTCTAGCCAAAAACATTCAGTACTTC.

The V gene is TRBV25-1, the J gene TRBJ1-6; a possible D gene is TRBD1 (6 bases). CDR1 and CDR2 (germline): MGHDK, SYGVNS. This CDR3 contains 15 residues. V lost 5 bases and J 7 bases, leaving 15 bases between the germline ends. CDR3 sequence reads: CASSMHREGNSPLHF. DNA for the CDR3: TGTGCCAGCAGTATGCACAGGGAAGGGAATTCACCCCTCCACTTT.

CDR3 nucleotides: TGTGCCAGCTCACGTCGTCGGGCGGGGAGCTCCTACAATGAGCAGTTCTTC. Translation: CASSRRRAGSSYNEQFF. The chain has TRBV18 and TRBJ2-1, with D perhaps TRBD2 (6 bases). V lost 4 bases, J lost 0 bases, and 16 bases lay in between. The CDR3 covers 17 residues. Germline V gene lookup returns CDR1 KGHSH and CDR2 LQKENI.

The rearrangement links TRBV9 to TRBJ2-3; D uncertain. Per germline, CDR1 SGDLS and CDR2 YYNGEE. The V and J ends lost 4 bases and 2 bases respectively, with 14 bases between them. The CDR3 length is 15 residues. The CDR3 is CASSPSGDITDTQYF. CDR3 nucleotides: TGTGCCAGCAGCCCCTCCGGAGATATCACAGATACGCAGTATTTT.

The chain links TRBV5-1 to TRBJ2-7, with 8 nucleotides matching TRBD1. Looked up from germline, CDR1 is SGHRS and CDR2 is YFSETQ. This CDR3 has 15 amino acids. Trimming cost V 2 bases and J 0 bases; bases outside gene matches: 4. The chain's CDR3 is CASSFEQGDSYEQYF. Here the CDR3 DNA reads TGCGCCAGCAGCTTTGAACAGGGGGACTCCTACGAGCAGTACTTC.

The V gene is TRBV12-3 or TRBV12-4, the J gene TRBJ2-5; D ambiguous. The CDR3 extends over 12 amino acids. Between the trimmed V and J ends, which lost 3 bases and 5 bases, there was a span of 7 bases. The CDR3 reads CASSFARETQYF. The CDR3 region has the DNA TGTGCCAGCAGTTTCGCCCGGGAGACCCAGTACTTC.

J is TRBJ1-3 and V is TRBV3-1 (or the pseudogene TRBV3-2); tentatively, D is TRBD1 (5 bases). The V gene's germline CDR1 is LGHDT and CDR2 YNNKEL (reference sequence). CDR3 size: 15 residues. Trimming stripped 4 bases from V and 2 bases from J, with 12 bases between. CDR3 DNA sequence: TGTGCCAGCAGCCGTCGTGGGGCCCCTGGAAACACCATATATTTT. Residues: CASSRRGAPGNTIYF.

This clone has a single count. The chain combines TRBV28 with TRBJ2-5, with 8 bases aligning to TRBD1. After removal of 5 bases from V and 5 bases from J, the junction contained 10 bases not matched to a gene. Looked up from germline, CDR1 is MDHEN and CDR2 is SYDVKM. The CDR3 is 15 amino acids. The CDR3 loop reads CASSQQGAGMETQYF. CDR3 in DNA: TGTGCCAGCAGTCAGCAGGGGGCTGGAATGGAGACCCAGTACTTC.

The rearrangement uses TRBV5-1 and TRBJ2-5; D gene ambiguous. CDR3 length: 14 amino acids. Germline lookup yields CDR1 SGHRS and CDR2 YFSETQ. Trimming stripped 0 bases from V and 4 bases from J, with 10 bases between. CDR3 bases: TGCGCCAGCAGCTTGGGCCAGTTGGTAGAGACCCAGTACTTC. This sequence encodes CASSLGQLVETQYF. Filled out from reference TRBV5-1 and TRBJ2-5, the complete variable domain reads KAGVTQTPRYLIKTRGQQVTLSCSPISGHRSVSWYQQTPGQGLQFLFEYFSETQRNKGNFPGRFSGRQFSNSRSEMNVSTLELGDSALYLCASSLGQLVETQYFGPGTRLLVL.

The chain joins TRBV29-1 to TRBJ1-1, with D possibly being TRBD1 (5 bases). The V gene lost 4 bases and the J gene lost 0 bases, with 6 bases spanning the gap. Germline-derived CDR1 and CDR2 are SQVTM and ANQGSEA. This CDR3 comprises 12 residues. CDR3 residues: CSVAGLNTEAFF. CDR3 sequence (DNA): TGCAGCGTTGCAGGGTTGAACACTGAAGCTTTCTTT.

The V call is TRBV2, the J call TRBJ2-3, with TRBD2 as a possible D gene (5 bases). The germline gives CDR1 SNHLY, CDR2 FYNNEI. The CDR3 runs to 12 residues. V was cut by 7 bases and J by 4 bases, with 9 bases left in between. The DNA of the CDR3 is TGTGCCAGCAAGGAGGTGGCAGATACGCAGTATTTT. The encoded protein is CASKEVADTQYF.

This chain connects TRBV7-2 to TRBJ1-1, with TRBD1 identical over 8 bases. Trimming at V came to 2 bases and at J to 0 bases, leaving 5 bases not matched to a gene. Looked up from germline, CDR1 is SGHTA and CDR2 is FQGNSA. CDR3 length: 16 amino acids. This CDR3 is CASSLSRTGLNTEAFF. The DNA for the CDR3 is TGTGCCAGCAGCTTAAGCCGGACAGGGCTGAACACTGAAGCTTTCTTT.

This clone is a singleton in its sample. The chain employs TRBV2 and TRBJ1-2, with D possibly matching TRBD1 (5 bases). Per germline, CDR1 SNHLY and CDR2 FYNNEI. V was cut by 2 bases and J by 4 bases, with 8 bases left in between. The CDR3 consists of 13 residues. The CDR3 reads CASSEQGIYGYTF. The CDR3 nucleotides read TGTGCCAGCAGTGAACAGGGTATCTATGGCTACACCTTC. Drawing the rest from reference TRBV2 and TRBJ1-2, the complete variable domain is EPEVTQTPSHQVTQMGQEVILRCVPISNHLYFYWYRQILGQKVEFLVSFYNNEISEKSEIFDDQFSVERPDGSNFTLKIRSTKLEDSAMYFCASSEQGIYGYTFGSGTRLTVV.

The V gene is TRBV24-1, the J gene TRBJ2-1; the match to TRBD2 covers 10 bases. J was trimmed by 5 bases and V by 3 bases; bases with no gene match: 6. Germline CDR1 reads KGHDR; CDR2 reads SFDVKD. The CDR3 sequence is 16 residues long. The CDR3 DNA is TGTGCCACCAGTGATGCTAGCGGGGGAGTGAACAATGAGCAGTTCTTC. Translation gives CATSDASGGVNNEQFF.

The chain couples TRBV19 to TRBJ2-3; 10 nucleotides agree with TRBD1. Germline loops: CDR1 LNHDA, CDR2 SQIVND (reference sequence). CDR3 size: 15 residues. Germline trimming cut 6 bases from V and 4 bases from J; bases unmatched to any gene: 7. The DNA of the CDR3 is TGTGCCAGTAGAAGGTTGACAGGGGGCGCAGATACGCAGTATTTT. Its protein product is CASRRLTGGADTQYF.

This chain joins TRBV28 and TRBJ1-1, with TRBD1 matching 8 bases. The CDR3 contains 14 residues. CDR1 MDHEN and CDR2 SYDVKM come from the germline V gene. V dropped 2 bases and J dropped 9; count of bases not matched to a gene: 8. In DNA, the CDR3 is TGTGCCAGCAGTTTAACAGGGGGGACCCTTCAAGCTTTCTTT. Its translation: CASSLTGGTLQAFF.

This chain links TRBV18 with TRBJ2-2, with D possibly matching TRBD1 (6 bases). The CDR3 covers 15 residues. V lost 3 bases and J 1 base, leaving 9 bases between the germline ends. CDR1 is KGHSH, CDR2 LQKENI, per germline. The CDR3 DNA sequence: TGTGCCAGCTCACCTGCCAGGGGGAACACCGGGGAGCTGTTTTTT. Its translation: CASSPARGNTGELFF.